This T cell receptor (beta chain) was profiled in a study of shared clonotypes between healthy human individuals. Repertoires were generated with immunoSEQ multiplex PCR, while TCRdb's copy carries only in-frame clones and drops some. The repertoire holds roughly 2,000,000 clones, about 95% seen once, with 1.2% in the top ten. The junction had 11 bases not matched to a gene; V was cut back by 2 bases and J by 1 base. The CDR3 contains 17 residues. Germline values: CDR1 SGDLS, CDR2 YYNGEE. Selected positively for CCR7 and CD45RO-negative, naive CD8 cells excluded terminally differentiated effector memory CD45RA+ cells.

V is TRBV9 and J is TRBJ2-7, with 8 bases aligning to TRBD1. Sequenced material: naive CD8+ T cells sorted from blood. The source is a young man in good health. This CDR3 reads CASSVEPVDRGSYEQYF. In nucleotides, the CDR3 is TGTGCCAGCAGCGTTGAGCCGGTTGACAGGGGATCCTACGAGCAGTACTTC.